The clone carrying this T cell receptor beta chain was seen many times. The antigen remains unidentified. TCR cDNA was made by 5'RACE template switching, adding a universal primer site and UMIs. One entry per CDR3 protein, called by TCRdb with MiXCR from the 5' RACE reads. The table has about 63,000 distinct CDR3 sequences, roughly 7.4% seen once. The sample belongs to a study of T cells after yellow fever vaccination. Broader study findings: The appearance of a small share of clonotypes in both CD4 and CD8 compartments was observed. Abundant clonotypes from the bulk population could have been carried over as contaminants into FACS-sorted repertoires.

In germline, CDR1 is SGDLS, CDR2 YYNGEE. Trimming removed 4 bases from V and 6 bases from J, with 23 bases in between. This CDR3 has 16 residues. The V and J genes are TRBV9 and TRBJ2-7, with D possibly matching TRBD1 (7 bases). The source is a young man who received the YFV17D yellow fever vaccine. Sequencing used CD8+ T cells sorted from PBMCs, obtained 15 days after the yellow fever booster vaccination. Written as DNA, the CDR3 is TGTGCCAGCAGCCCCAAGGAGGGGACAGTGATAGGCGAGCAGTACTTC. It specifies CASSPKEGTVIGEQYF.